This T cell receptor (beta chain) comes out of a study of T cells in Graves' hyperthyroidism and ophthalmopathy. This clonotype was observed at least ten times. Amplification of TCR beta CDR3 regions used RNA as the template. When the TCR CDR3 underwent first-round RT-PCR, the HTBI primer set was used. TCRdb used MiXCR to reprocess the multiplex PCR reads, holding one entry per CDR3 protein. This sample has under 400,000 distinct CDR3 sequences, with less than 20% found just once. The V segment lost 6 bases and the J segment 6 bases; nucleotides outside the gene matches: 12. The CDR3 runs to 16 residues.

The TCR was taken from a middle-aged woman with Graves' ophthalmopathy. The specimen sequenced was blood. This chain connects TRBV12-3 or TRBV12-4 to TRBJ2-2; 8 nucleotides agree with TRBD2. The CDR3 nucleotides read TGTGCCAGCAGCCGGACTAGCCTCCGACGGGCCGGGGAGCTGTTTTTT. Translating gives CASSRTSLRRAGELFF.